This paragraph covers one TCR beta chain sequence. Its antigen is as yet unknown. TCRdb itself ran the multiplex PCR reads through MiXCR, one entry per CDR3 protein. This sample has nearly 200,000 distinct CDR3 sequences, with 31% found just once. The data were taken from a study of breast tumors, draining lymph nodes, adjacent tissues. Regarding the study as a whole: Luminal-like breast cancer showed significantly higher tumor–nontumor repertoire similarity than basal-like. Tumor TCR diversity was below lymph nodes but above nontumor tissue. Data only fit, rather than demonstrated, lymph node origin of most tumor T cells. The data were judged consistent with most tumor T cells coming from lymph node and expanding in tumor.

Axillary draining lymph nodes of breast cancer patients supplied the node samples. V was trimmed by 3 bases and J by 3 bases, leaving 9 bases between them. The CDR3 spans 14 residues. Looked up from germline, CDR1 is KGHSH and CDR2 is LQKENI. The sequence came from a female donor with breast cancer. Some clones in this sample may be carry-over from other donors' samples. The chain carries TRBV18 and TRBJ1-5; D unclear. Material for sequencing was axillary lymph node tissue. The CDR3 region has the DNA TGTGCCAGCTCACCGGACGCCGTCAATCAGCCCCAGCATTTT. Translation: CASSPDAVNQPQHF.